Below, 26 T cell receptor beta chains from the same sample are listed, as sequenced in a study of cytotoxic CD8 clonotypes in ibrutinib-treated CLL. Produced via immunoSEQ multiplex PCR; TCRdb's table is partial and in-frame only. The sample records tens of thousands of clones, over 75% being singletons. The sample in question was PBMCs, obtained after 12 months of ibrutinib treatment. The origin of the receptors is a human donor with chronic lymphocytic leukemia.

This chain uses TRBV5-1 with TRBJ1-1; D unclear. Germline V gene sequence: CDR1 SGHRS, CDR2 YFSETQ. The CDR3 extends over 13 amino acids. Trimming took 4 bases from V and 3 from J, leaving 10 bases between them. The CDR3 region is CASSPQRDTEAFF. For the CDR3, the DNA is TGCGCCAGCAGCCCCCAACGGGACACTGAAGCTTTCTTT.

CDR3 region: CASSLTGTGELFF. The DNA of the CDR3 is TGTGCCAGCAGCTTAACGGGCACCGGGGAGCTGTTTTTT. This sequence joins TRBV7-3 and TRBJ2-2; D remains ambiguous. The V gene lost 0 bases and the J gene lost 4 bases, with 3 bases spanning the gap. CDR3 length: 13 residues. The germline gives CDR1 SGHTA, CDR2 FQGTGA.

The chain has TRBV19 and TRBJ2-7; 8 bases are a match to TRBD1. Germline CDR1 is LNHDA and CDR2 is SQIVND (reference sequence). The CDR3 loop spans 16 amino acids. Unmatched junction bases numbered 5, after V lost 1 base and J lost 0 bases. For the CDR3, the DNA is TGTGCCAGTAGTATAGCTCGACAGGGGTTCTCCTACGAGCAGTACTTC. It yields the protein CASSIARQGFSYEQYF.

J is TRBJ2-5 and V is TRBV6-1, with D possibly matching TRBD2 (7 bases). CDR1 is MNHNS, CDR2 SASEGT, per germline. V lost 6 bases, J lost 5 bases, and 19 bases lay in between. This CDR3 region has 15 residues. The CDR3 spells CASRGGGGLWETQYF. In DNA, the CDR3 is TGTGCCAGCAGAGGAGGGGGAGGGCTTTGGGAGACCCAGTACTTC.

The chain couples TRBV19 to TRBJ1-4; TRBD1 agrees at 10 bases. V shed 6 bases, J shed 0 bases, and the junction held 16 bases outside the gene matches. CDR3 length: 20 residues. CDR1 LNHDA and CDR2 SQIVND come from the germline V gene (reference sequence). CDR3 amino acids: CASSPGRGQGKIATNEKLFF. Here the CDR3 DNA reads TGTGCCAGTAGCCCAGGTCGGGGACAGGGGAAGATTGCAACTAATGAAAAACTGTTTTTT.

CDR3 region: CASRHGLAGGADTQYF. DNA of the CDR3: TGTGCCAGCAGACACGGACTAGCGGGAGGGGCAGATACGCAGTATTTT. The V and J genes are TRBV7-2 and TRBJ2-3; 15 bases map to TRBD2. The CDR3 loop spans 16 amino acids. V lost 6 bases and J lost 4; bases outside the gene matches: 5. The germline V gene has CDR1 SGHTA and CDR2 FQGNSA.

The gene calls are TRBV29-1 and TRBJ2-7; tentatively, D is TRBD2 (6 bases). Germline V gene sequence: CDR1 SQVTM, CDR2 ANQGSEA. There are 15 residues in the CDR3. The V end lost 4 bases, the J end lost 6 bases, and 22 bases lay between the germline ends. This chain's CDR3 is CSVGAGTSTRGEQYF. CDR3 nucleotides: TGCAGCGTTGGAGCCGGGACCTCCACGCGGGGCGAGCAGTACTTC.

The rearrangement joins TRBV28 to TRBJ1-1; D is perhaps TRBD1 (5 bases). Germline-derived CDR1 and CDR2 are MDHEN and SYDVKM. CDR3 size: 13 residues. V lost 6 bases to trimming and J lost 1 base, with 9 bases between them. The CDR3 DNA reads TGTGCCAGCAGAAGCACAGGGAACACTGAAGCTTTCTTT. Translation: CASRSTGNTEAFF.

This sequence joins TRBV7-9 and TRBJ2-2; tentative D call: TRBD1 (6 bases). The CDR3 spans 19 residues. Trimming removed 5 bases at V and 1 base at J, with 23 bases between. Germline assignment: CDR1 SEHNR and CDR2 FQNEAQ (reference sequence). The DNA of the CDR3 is TGTGCCAGCAGCCGAGCGAACCACCGGGACACCTTGAACACCGGGGAGCTGTTTTTT. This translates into CASSRANHRDTLNTGELFF. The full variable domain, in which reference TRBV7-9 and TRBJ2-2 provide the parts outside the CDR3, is DTGVSQNPRHKITKRGQNVTFRCDPISEHNRLYWYRQTLGQGPEFLTYFQNEAQLEKSRLLSDRFSAERPKGSFSTLEIQRTEQGDSAMYLCASSRANHRDTLNTGELFFGEGSRLTVL.

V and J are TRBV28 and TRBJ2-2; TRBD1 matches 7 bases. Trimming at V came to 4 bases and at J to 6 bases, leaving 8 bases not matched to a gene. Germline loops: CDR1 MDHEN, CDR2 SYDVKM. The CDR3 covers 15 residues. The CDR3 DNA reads TGTGCCAGCAGTTCGGACAGGCTGTCCCCCGGGGAGCTGTTTTTT. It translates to CASSSDRLSPGELFF.

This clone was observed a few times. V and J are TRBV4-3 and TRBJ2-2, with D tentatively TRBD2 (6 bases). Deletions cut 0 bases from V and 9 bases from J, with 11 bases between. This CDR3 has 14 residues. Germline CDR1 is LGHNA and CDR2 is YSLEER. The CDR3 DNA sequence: TGCGCCAGCAGCCAAGATCAGGGAGGCCGGGAGCTGTTTTTT. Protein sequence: CASSQDQGGRELFF.

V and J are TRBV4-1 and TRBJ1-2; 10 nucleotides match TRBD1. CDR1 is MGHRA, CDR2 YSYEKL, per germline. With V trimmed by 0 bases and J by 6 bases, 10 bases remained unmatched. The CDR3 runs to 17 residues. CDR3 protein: CASSQDITGQGPHGYTF. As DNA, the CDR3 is TGCGCCAGCAGCCAAGATATTACGGGACAGGGGCCCCATGGCTACACCTTC.

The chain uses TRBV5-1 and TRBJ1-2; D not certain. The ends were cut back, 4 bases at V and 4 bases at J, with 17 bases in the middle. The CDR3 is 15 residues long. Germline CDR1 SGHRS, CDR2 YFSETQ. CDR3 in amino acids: CASSLDPGDLYGYTF. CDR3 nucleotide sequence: TGCGCCAGCAGCCTGGACCCGGGAGACCTCTATGGCTACACCTTC.

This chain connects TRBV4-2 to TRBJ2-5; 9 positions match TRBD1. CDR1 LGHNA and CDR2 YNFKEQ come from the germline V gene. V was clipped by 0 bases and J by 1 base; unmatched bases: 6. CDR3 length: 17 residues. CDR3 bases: TGTGCCAGCAGCCAAGACGGGTTACAGGGGGCCCAAGAGACCCAGTACTTC. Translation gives CASSQDGLQGAQETQYF.

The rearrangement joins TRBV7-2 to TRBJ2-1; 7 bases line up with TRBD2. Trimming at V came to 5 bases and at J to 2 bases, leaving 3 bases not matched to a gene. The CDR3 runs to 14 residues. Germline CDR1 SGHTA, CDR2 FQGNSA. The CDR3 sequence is CASSLSGPYNEQFF. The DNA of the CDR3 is TGTGCCAGCAGCCTTAGCGGGCCCTACAATGAGCAGTTCTTC.

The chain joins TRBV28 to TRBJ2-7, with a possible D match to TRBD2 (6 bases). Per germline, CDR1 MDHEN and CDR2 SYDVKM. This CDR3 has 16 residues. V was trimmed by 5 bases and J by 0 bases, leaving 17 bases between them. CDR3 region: CASSGPSALSSYEQYF. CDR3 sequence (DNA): TGTGCCAGCAGTGGTCCTAGCGCCCTGAGCTCCTACGAGCAGTACTTC.

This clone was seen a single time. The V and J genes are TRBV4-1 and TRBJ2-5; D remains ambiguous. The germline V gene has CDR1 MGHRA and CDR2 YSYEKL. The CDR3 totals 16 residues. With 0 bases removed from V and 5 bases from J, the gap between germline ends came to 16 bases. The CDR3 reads CASSQELGWLGETQYF. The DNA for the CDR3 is TGCGCCAGCAGCCAAGAACTTGGGTGGTTGGGGGAGACCCAGTACTTC.

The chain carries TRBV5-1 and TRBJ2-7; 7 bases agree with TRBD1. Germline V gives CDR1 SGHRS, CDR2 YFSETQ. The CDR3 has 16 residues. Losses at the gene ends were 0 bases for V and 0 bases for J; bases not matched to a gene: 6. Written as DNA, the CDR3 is TGCGCCAGCAGCTTGGATGTGACAGGGACCTCCTACGAGCAGTACTTC. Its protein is CASSLDVTGTSYEQYF.

CDR3 residues: CASSYMGTRETQYF. The CDR3 DNA sequence: TGTGCCAGCAGTTACATGGGGACTAGGGAGACCCAGTACTTC. The chain has TRBV6-6 and TRBJ2-5; 8 positions agree with TRBD2. The V segment lost 2 bases and the J segment 5 bases; nucleotides outside the gene matches: 4. Germline values: CDR1 MNHNY, CDR2 SVGAGI (reference sequence). The CDR3 runs to 14 residues.

CDR3: CASSRQGTTNEKLFF. In nucleotides, the CDR3 is TGTGCCAGCAGCCGACAGGGGACAACTAATGAAAAACTGTTTTTT. V and J are TRBV5-6 and TRBJ1-4, with 8 bases matching TRBD1. CDR1 and CDR2 from the germline V gene are SGHDT and YYEEEE. The junction had 2 bases not matched to a gene; V was cut back by 4 bases and J by 0 bases. The CDR3 sequence is 15 residues long.

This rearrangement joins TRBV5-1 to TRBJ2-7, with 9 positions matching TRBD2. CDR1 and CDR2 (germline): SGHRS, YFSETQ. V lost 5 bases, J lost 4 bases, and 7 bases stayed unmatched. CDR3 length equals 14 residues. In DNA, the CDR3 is TGCGCCAGCAGGCGGGCGGGAGGGCCGTACGAGCAGTACTTC. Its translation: CASRRAGGPYEQYF.

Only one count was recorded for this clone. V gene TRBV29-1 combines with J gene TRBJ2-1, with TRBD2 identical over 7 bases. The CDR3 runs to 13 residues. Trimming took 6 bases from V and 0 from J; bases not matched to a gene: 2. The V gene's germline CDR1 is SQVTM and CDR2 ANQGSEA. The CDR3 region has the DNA TGCAGCGTGCGGGGGAGCTCCTACAATGAGCAGTTCTTC. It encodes CSVRGSSYNEQFF.

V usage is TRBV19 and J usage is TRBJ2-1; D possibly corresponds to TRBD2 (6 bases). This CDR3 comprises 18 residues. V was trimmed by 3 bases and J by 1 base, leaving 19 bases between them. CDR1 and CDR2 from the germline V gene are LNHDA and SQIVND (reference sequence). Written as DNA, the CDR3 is TGTGCCAGTAGTATTCTACTGGGGAGCCTAGCGTCCTACAATGAGCAGTTCTTC. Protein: CASSILLGSLASYNEQFF.

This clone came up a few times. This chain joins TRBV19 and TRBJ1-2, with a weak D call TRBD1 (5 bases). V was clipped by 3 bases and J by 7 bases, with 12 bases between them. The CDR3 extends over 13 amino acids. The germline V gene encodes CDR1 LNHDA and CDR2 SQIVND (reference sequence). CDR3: CASSMGLLSGYTF. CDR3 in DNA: TGTGCCAGTAGTATGGGACTTCTTTCTGGCTACACCTTC.

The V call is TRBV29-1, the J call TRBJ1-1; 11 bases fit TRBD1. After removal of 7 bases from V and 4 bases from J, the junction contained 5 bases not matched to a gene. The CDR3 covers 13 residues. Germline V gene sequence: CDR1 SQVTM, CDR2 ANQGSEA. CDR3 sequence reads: CSGGGTGGTEAFF. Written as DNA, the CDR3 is TGCAGCGGGGGCGGGACAGGGGGCACTGAAGCTTTCTTT.

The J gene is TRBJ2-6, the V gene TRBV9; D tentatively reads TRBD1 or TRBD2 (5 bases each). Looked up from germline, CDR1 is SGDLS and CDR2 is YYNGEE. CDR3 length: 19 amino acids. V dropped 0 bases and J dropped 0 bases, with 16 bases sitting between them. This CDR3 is CASSVDPGRKSSGANVLTF. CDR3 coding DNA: TGTGCCAGCAGCGTAGATCCGGGACGGAAGAGCTCTGGGGCCAACGTCCTGACTTTC.